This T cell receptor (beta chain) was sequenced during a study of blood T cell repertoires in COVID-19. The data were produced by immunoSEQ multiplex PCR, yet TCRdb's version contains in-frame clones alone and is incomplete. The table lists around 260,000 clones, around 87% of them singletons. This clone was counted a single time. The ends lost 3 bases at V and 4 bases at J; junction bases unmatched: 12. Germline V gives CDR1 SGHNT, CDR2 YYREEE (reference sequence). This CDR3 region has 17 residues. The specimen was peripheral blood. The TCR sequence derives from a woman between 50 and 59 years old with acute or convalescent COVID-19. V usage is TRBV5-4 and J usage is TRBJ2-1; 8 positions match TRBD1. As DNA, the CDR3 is TGTGCCAGCAGCTCTGGACAGGGAAAGAGCTCTTACAATGAGCAGTTCTTC. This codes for CASSSGQGKSSYNEQFF.